This T cell receptor beta chain was captured by sequencing in a study of blood T cell repertoires in COVID-19. The overall study: There were acute and convalescent COVID-19 samples, and they came from the United States, Italy and Spain.

Here immunoSEQ multiplex PCR was the method, and the copy in TCRdb shows in-frame clones only, minus some. The table includes more than 95,000 clones, over 55% detected once. V lost 6 bases and J 9 bases, leaving 11 bases between the germline ends. The germline gives CDR1 MDHEN, CDR2 SYDVKM. This CDR3 has 12 residues. Sequenced: peripheral blood. The chain links TRBV28 to TRBJ2-2, with D maybe TRBD1 (5 bases). The source is a woman in her seventies with acute or convalescent COVID-19. Here the CDR3 DNA reads TGTGCCAGCAGCTCCAGGGTACGGGAGCTGTTTTTT. The encoded protein is CASSSRVRELFF.